In its sample, the clone carrying this TCR beta chain was seen many times. Its antigen is as yet unknown. The data derive from a study of T-cell reconstitution after alpha-beta-depleted transplantation in children. The study's findings and limits: It was reported that alpha-beta T cells came from several hundred expanded graft clones (about two months after transplant).

The CDR3 is 15 residues long. Trimming took 6 bases from V and 4 from J, leaving 19 bases between them. From germline, CDR1 is DFQATT and CDR2 SNEGSKA (reference sequence). The authors prepared the TCRbeta library with unique molecular identifiers. Using its own MiXCR run on the PCR reads, TCRdb lists one record per CDR3 protein. The top ten clones hold approximately 40% of a sample with some 200,000 distinct CDR3 sequences, approximately 8.4% of them seen once. The sequence came from a male patient between 2 and 15 years old who had a stem cell transplant for acute myeloid leukemia, so the T cells may come from the graft donor. The chain links TRBV20-1 to TRBJ2-4; D may be TRBD2 (7 bases). The sample consisted of PBMCs, mostly from graft donor cells, taken 360 days after TCRalphabeta/CD19-depleted stem cell transplant. In DNA, the CDR3 is TGCAGTGCCTTAACAGGGAGGGGGATAAAAAACATTCAGTACTTC. It encodes CSALTGRGIKNIQYF.